A single sample is the source of the 14 T cell receptor beta chains below, sequenced in a study of blood T cell repertoires in COVID-19. Assay: immunoSEQ multiplex PCR; the TCRdb copy retains only in-frame clones and omits some. The table includes about 180,000 clones, about 81% detected once. Sequenced material: peripheral blood. The receptors were gathered from a woman aged 80 or older with COVID-19, enrolled during active disease.

V is TRBV6-4 and J is TRBJ1-2, with D tentatively TRBD1 (6 bases). The CDR3 has 12 residues. V shed 8 bases and J shed 8 bases, with 15 bases lying between them. From germline, CDR1 is MRHNA and CDR2 SNTAGT. The CDR3 nucleotides read TGTGCCAGCTCAAGGGGGGGATCGGGCTACACCTTC. Encoded protein: CASSRGGSGYTF.

This clone was observed a handful of times. The chain employs TRBV29-1 and TRBJ1-1; 9 bases match TRBD1. Germline loops: CDR1 SQVTM, CDR2 ANQGSEA. CDR3 length equals 12 residues. DNA for the CDR3: TGCAGTGCTGATGGGACAGGGACTGAAGCTTTCTTT. Amino acids: CSADGTGTEAFF.

This sequence joins TRBV3-1 (or the pseudogene TRBV3-2) and TRBJ1-2, with D maybe TRBD1 (6 bases). Germline-derived CDR1 and CDR2 are LGHDT and YNNKEL (reference sequence). With 2 bases removed from V and 5 bases from J, the gap between germline ends came to 15 bases. CDR3 length: 15 amino acids. DNA of the CDR3: TGTGCCAGCAGCCAAATGCAGGGGCACCGATATGGCTACACCTTC. This translates into CASSQMQGHRYGYTF.

The V and J genes are TRBV4-2 and TRBJ1-2, with 8 bases matching TRBD1. CDR1 LGHNA and CDR2 YNFKEQ come from the germline V gene. The trim removed 10 bases at V and 5 bases at J, leaving 6 bases unmatched. The CDR3 is 12 amino acids. The DNA for the CDR3 is TGTGCCACGGGGCAGGGGGCATATGGCTACACCTTC. It codes for CATGQGAYGYTF.

The chain couples TRBV10-3 to TRBJ1-6, with TRBD1 matching 7 bases. This CDR3 is 16 amino acids long. Germline CDR1 and CDR2: ENHRY and SYGVKD. V was clipped by 0 bases and J by 7 bases; unmatched bases: 6. Written as DNA, the CDR3 is TGTGCCATCAGTGAGTCTTACAGGGGAAGGAATTCACCCCTCCACTTT. Residues: CAISESYRGRNSPLHF.

V usage is TRBV19 and J usage is TRBJ2-1; D might be TRBD2 (6 bases). V was pared by 7 bases and J by 3 bases, with 13 bases between. The length of the CDR3 is 14 residues. The V gene's germline CDR1 is LNHDA and CDR2 SQIVND (reference sequence). The CDR3 DNA reads TGTGCCAGTAAAAGGGCTAGCGACTACAATGAGCAGTTCTTC. As protein: CASKRASDYNEQFF.

The V call is TRBV7-8, the J call TRBJ1-3, with D maybe TRBD1 (6 bases). Germline V gives CDR1 SGHVS, CDR2 FQNEAQ. The CDR3 extends over 18 amino acids. Trimming cost V 1 base and J 0 bases, with 16 bases left between them. This CDR3 reads CASSLERGRGSSGNTIYF. CDR3 in DNA: TGTGCCAGCAGCTTAGAAAGGGGAAGGGGGTCCTCTGGAAACACCATATATTTT.

V and J are TRBV11-3 and TRBJ2-5, with a possible D match to TRBD1 (5 bases). Germline V gives CDR1 SGHNT, CDR2 YENEEA. The CDR3 is made up of 14 amino acids. V was clipped by 5 bases and J by 4 bases, with 14 bases between them. CDR3 residues: CASSPYGQGETQYF. CDR3 nucleotide sequence: TGTGCCAGCAGCCCCTATGGGCAGGGAGAGACCCAGTACTTC. The whole variable domain, filled in from reference TRBV11-3 and TRBJ2-5, reads EAGVVQSPRYKIIEKKQPVAFWCNPISGHNTLYWYLQNLGQGPELLIRYENEEAVDDSQLPKDRFSAERLKGVDSTLKIQPAELGDSAVYLCASSPYGQGETQYFGPGTRLLVL.

The chain links TRBV21-1 to TRBJ1-4. TRBV21-1 is an annotated pseudogene. The CDR3 is made up of 15 amino acids. The CDR3, as DNA: TGTGCCAGCAGCAATAGGCCCCACGTCGGGGGAAAACTGTTTTTT. Protein: CASSNRPHVGGKLFF.

This chain uses TRBV5-4 with TRBJ2-1, with D possibly matching TRBD1 (6 bases). Trimming removed 2 bases at V and 6 bases at J, with 12 bases between. CDR3 length equals 14 residues. The germline V gene has CDR1 SGHNT and CDR2 YYREEE (reference sequence). CDR3 loop: CASSLVGAPNEQFF. CDR3 sequence (DNA): TGTGCCAGCAGCTTAGTGGGGGCCCCCAATGAGCAGTTCTTC.

This clone was observed a few times. The chain is built from TRBV11-3 and TRBJ2-7, with no clear D. V was cut by 5 bases and J by 1 base, with 6 bases left in between. Per germline, CDR1 SGHNT and CDR2 YENEEA. The CDR3 has 12 amino acids. The CDR3 sequence is CASSRVSYEQYF. DNA for the CDR3: TGTGCCAGCAGCCGGGTATCCTACGAGCAGTACTTC.

This clone occurred a few times. V gene TRBV3-1 (or the pseudogene TRBV3-2) combines with J gene TRBJ2-7; weak D call: TRBD2 (5 bases). CDR1 is LGHDT, CDR2 YNNKEL, per germline (reference sequence). CDR3 length: 12 residues. The V and J ends lost 0 bases and 7 bases respectively, with 7 bases between them. The CDR3 DNA sequence: TGTGCCAGCAGCCAAGAGACGGGAGAGCAGTACTTC. Protein product: CASSQETGEQYF.

The J gene is TRBJ2-1, the V gene TRBV3-1 (or the pseudogene TRBV3-2), with D tentatively TRBD2 (5 bases). This CDR3 is 15 amino acids long. Germline-derived CDR1 and CDR2 are LGHDT and YNNKEL (reference sequence). V lost 1 base, J lost 2 bases, and 9 bases lay in between. The CDR3 reads CASSQGTSTYNEQFF. The CDR3 region has the DNA TGTGCCAGCAGCCAAGGGACTTCGACCTACAATGAGCAGTTCTTC.

The chain combines TRBV7-9 with TRBJ1-3; possibly TRBD1 for D (5 bases). This CDR3 spans 16 amino acids. V dropped 5 bases and J dropped 0 bases, with 14 bases sitting between them. CDR1 SEHNR and CDR2 FQNEAQ come from the germline V gene (reference sequence). CDR3 nucleotides: TGTGCCAGCAGCCGATTGGGACTGAACTCTGGAAACACCATATATTTT. Translating gives CASSRLGLNSGNTIYF.